The T cell receptor (beta chain) described here comes from a study of T cell responses to AZD1222 COVID-19 vaccine. Study-level results: Only six people who got AZD1222 tested seropositive at baseline. Without day 14 samples, only post-peak T cell repertoires were studied. A mostly white British donor set with more females was recruited, and clonal diversity was possibly underestimated.

To note about this clone: What it recognizes is unknown.

The method was immunoSEQ multiplex PCR; TCRdb's version includes in-frame clones alone and lacks a portion of them. The sample contains 90,000 to 110,000 clones, about 90% of which appear only once. Analyses pooled second doses at about 4 or about 12 weeks. The receptor was isolated from an adult who received the AZD1222 COVID-19 vaccine. The sample consisted of peripheral blood, taken 28 days after the second AZD1222 dose.

The CDR3: CASSESMAADTQYF. CDR3 DNA sequence: TGTGCCAGCAGTGAATCGATGGCGGCAGATACGCAGTATTTT. The V gene is TRBV2, the J gene TRBJ2-3; no clear D gene. Trimming removed 2 bases at V and 4 bases at J, with 10 bases between. This CDR3 has 14 amino acids. Germline V gives CDR1 SNHLY, CDR2 FYNNEI.